A few counts support the clone carrying this T cell receptor beta chain. Libraries were prepared by immunoSEQ multiplex PCR; TCRdb keeps only in-frame clonotypes and omits some of them. The sample carries 80,000 to 130,000 clones, 90% recorded once. This entry is derived from a study of OX40 agonist ivuxolimab in advanced cancers. Background on the study: Dose-escalation cases comprised hepatocellular carcinoma, melanoma, renal cell or head and neck cancer.

The germline V gene encodes CDR1 KGHSH and CDR2 LQKENI. V was cut by 3 bases and J by 5 bases, with 11 bases left in between. The CDR3 contains 13 residues. This specimen was CD4+ or CD8+ T cells sorted from blood, taken in a trial of the OX40 agonist ivuxolimab. This rearrangement joins TRBV18 to TRBJ2-7; D not resolved. The clonotype comes from an adult with an advanced solid tumor such as melanoma, head and neck, liver or kidney cancer. The CDR3 here is CASSPRAVNEQYF. As DNA, the CDR3 is TGTGCCAGCTCACCCCGGGCCGTAAACGAGCAGTACTTC.